Below, 28 T cell receptor beta chains from the same sample are listed, as sequenced in a study of T cell responses to AZD1222 COVID-19 vaccine. The protocol was immunoSEQ multiplex PCR, while the TCRdb copy is restricted to in-frame clones and leaves out a portion. The sample has more than 70,000 clones, 75% to 90% seen once. The sequencing here drew on peripheral blood, taken on day 0 of AZD1222 vaccination. All receptors derive from an adult in good health.

This clone is termed medium-sized (0.01 to 0.1%). The V call is TRBV5-4, the J call TRBJ2-5, with TRBD2 as a possible D gene (6 bases). V gave up 3 bases and J gave up 5 bases, with 8 bases separating them. The germline V gene has CDR1 SGHNT and CDR2 YYREEE (reference sequence). The CDR3 loop spans 12 amino acids. The CDR3 protein is CASSWDSETQYF. As DNA, the CDR3 is TGTGCCAGCAGCTGGGACTCTGAGACCCAGTACTTC. The whole variable domain, filled in from reference TRBV5-4 and TRBJ2-5, reads ETGVTQSPTHLIKTRGQQVTLRCSSQSGHNTVSWYQQALGQGPQFIFQYYREEENGRGNFPPRFSGLQFPNYSSELNVNALELDDSALYLCASSWDSETQYFGPGTRLLVL.

The chain recombines TRBV30 with TRBJ2-1; 13 bases are shared with TRBD2. The CDR3 is 15 amino acids. Germline assignment: CDR1 GTSNPN and CDR2 SVGIG (reference sequence). Germline trimming cut 4 bases from V and 6 bases from J; bases unmatched to any gene: 6. CDR3 sequence reads: CAWIRTSGRINEQFF. For the CDR3, the DNA is TGTGCCTGGATTCGGACTAGCGGGAGAATCAATGAGCAGTTCTTC.

The chain joins TRBV7-9 to TRBJ2-3; TRBD1 is a possible D gene (6 bases). Per germline, CDR1 SEHNR and CDR2 FQNEAQ (reference sequence). The CDR3 loop spans 16 amino acids. V lost 2 bases to trimming and J lost 0 bases, with 12 bases between them. CDR3 sequence reads: CASSLRNRASTDTQYF. For the CDR3, the DNA is TGTGCCAGCAGCTTAAGGAACAGGGCTAGCACAGATACGCAGTATTTT.

This clone was seen more than once but under ten times. The rearrangement joins TRBV3-1 (or the pseudogene TRBV3-2) to TRBJ1-2, with 8 bases identical to TRBD1. The germline gives CDR1 LGHDT, CDR2 YNNKEL (reference sequence). The V gene end was trimmed by 4 bases and the J gene end by 4 bases; junction bases not matched to a gene: 5. The CDR3 spans 14 residues. The CDR3 reads CASSPGTGPYGYTF. CDR3 nucleotide sequence: TGTGCCAGCAGCCCCGGGACAGGCCCCTATGGCTACACCTTC.

This chain links TRBV28 with TRBJ1-2, with D possibly matching TRBD1 (5 bases). V was shortened by 5 bases and J by 3 bases, with 16 bases between the two germline ends. CDR3 length: 15 amino acids. The germline CDR1 and CDR2 sequences are MDHEN and SYDVKM. CDR3 sequence (DNA): TGTGCCAGCAGTCCTCTCCGGAGGGGCTACTATGGCTACACCTTC. The encoded protein is CASSPLRRGYYGYTF.

This chain connects TRBV5-6 to TRBJ1-2; no clear D. The V gene's germline CDR1 is SGHDT and CDR2 YYEEEE. V lost 3 bases to trimming and J lost 2 bases, with 14 bases between them. This CDR3 is built from 15 residues. In DNA, the CDR3 is TGTGCCAGCAGCTCTCGACGGAAGCCCAACTATGGCTACACCTTC. Amino acids: CASSSRRKPNYGYTF.

The CDR3 bases are TGCGCCAGCAGCTTGGATCTCTACAGGGGATATCAGCCCCAGCATTTT. As protein: CASSLDLYRGYQPQHF. The chain employs TRBV5-1 and TRBJ1-5; 7 nucleotides line up with TRBD1. V shed 0 bases and J 5 bases; nucleotides not matched to a gene: 8. From germline, CDR1 is SGHRS and CDR2 YFSETQ. The CDR3 loop spans 16 amino acids.

V and J are TRBV11-3 and TRBJ2-7; D perhaps matches TRBD2 (6 bases). V gave up 4 bases and J gave up 7 bases, with 20 bases separating them. This CDR3 spans 15 amino acids. Per the germline V gene, CDR1 is SGHNT and CDR2 is YENEEA. CDR3 bases: TGTGCCAGCAGCTCAATCTCGGGAGCCGGAGGGGAGCAGTACTTC. As protein: CASSSISGAGGEQYF.

This clone has just one count. V gene TRBV12-3 or TRBV12-4 combines with J gene TRBJ2-5; D gene ambiguous. V was trimmed by 5 bases and J by 5 bases, leaving 12 bases between them. This CDR3 has 13 amino acids. The CDR3 region has the DNA TGTGCCAGCAGTCCGTTAGTAGCTGAGACCCAGTACTTC. Translating it yields CASSPLVAETQYF.

This chain connects TRBV25-1 to TRBJ1-6; D remains ambiguous. Germline CDR1 and CDR2: MGHDK and SYGVNS. CDR3 size: 14 residues. Trimming left V 7 bases short and J 5 bases short, with 12 bases between. The CDR3 reads CASTGPANNSPLHF. The DNA for the CDR3 is TGTGCCAGCACCGGGCCAGCAAATAATTCACCCCTCCACTTT.

V gene TRBV18 combines with J gene TRBJ2-7; no firm D call. Germline CDR1 and CDR2: KGHSH and LQKENI. The CDR3 is made up of 14 amino acids. With 5 bases removed from V and 3 bases from J, the gap between germline ends came to 14 bases. The CDR3, as DNA: TGTGCCAGCTCAGGTCCACCCGCCGTCTACGAGCAGTACTTC. Protein product: CASSGPPAVYEQYF.

This clone came up once. The chain is built from TRBV5-1 and TRBJ2-5, with D possibly TRBD2 on 5 matching bases. With 0 bases removed from V and 5 bases from J, the gap between germline ends came to 11 bases. The germline CDR1 and CDR2 sequences are SGHRS and YFSETQ. The CDR3 length is 14 residues. The CDR3: CASSLGASRETQYF. CDR3 nucleotides: TGCGCCAGCAGCTTGGGAGCTAGCCGGGAGACCCAGTACTTC.

The chain carries TRBV10-2 and TRBJ1-1; TRBD1 is a possible D gene (5 bases). This CDR3 region has 11 residues. The V end lost 6 bases, the J end lost 10 bases, and 12 bases lay between the germline ends. Germline V lookup: CDR1 WSHSY, CDR2 SAAADI. The CDR3 here is CASRGTLGAFF. The CDR3 region has the DNA TGCGCCAGCAGGGGGACTTTGGGAGCTTTCTTT.

The rearrangement joins TRBV27 to TRBJ2-6, with a weak D call TRBD2 (5 bases). Trimming shortened V by 1 base and J by 2 bases, and 9 bases separated the two germline ends. The CDR3 has 16 amino acids. Germline V gene data show CDR1 as MNHEY and CDR2 as SMNVEV (reference sequence). Written as DNA, the CDR3 is TGTGCCAGCAGTTTATTCTCCGGGGCTGGGGCCAACGTCCTGACTTTC. It yields the protein CASSLFSGAGANVLTF.

The count of this clone is one. The J gene is TRBJ2-1, the V gene TRBV27, with TRBD2 as a possible D gene (6 bases). CDR3 length: 17 amino acids. V gave up 0 bases and J gave up 4 bases, with 16 bases separating them. Germline V gene lookup returns CDR1 MNHEY and CDR2 SMNVEV (reference sequence). CDR3 nucleotide sequence: TGTGCCAGCAGTTTATCCATTGGCGGGGACCAATACAATGAGCAGTTCTTC. Translation: CASSLSIGGDQYNEQFF.

The V and J genes are TRBV12-3 or TRBV12-4 and TRBJ2-2; D not resolved. The germline V and J ends were trimmed by 2 bases and 7 bases, with 5 bases remaining between them. The CDR3 consists of 12 residues. The CDR3 DNA follows: TGTGCCAGCAGTTTAACTGTCGGGGAGCTGTTTTTT. Its translation is CASSLTVGELFF.

This CDR3 is CASSLPTGGQEVEAFF. The CDR3 nucleotides are TGTGCCAGCAGCCTCCCAACGGGGGGACAGGAGGTAGAAGCTTTCTTT. The chain employs TRBV7-8 and TRBJ1-1, with TRBD1 identical over 8 bases. The CDR3 runs 16 residues. Germline V lookup: CDR1 SGHVS, CDR2 FQNEAQ. The junction had 16 bases not matched to a gene; V was cut back by 5 bases and J by 8 bases.

As for this clone: Other DNA sequences in this sample translate to the same CDR3. The V call is TRBV19, the J call TRBJ2-7; 9 bases are shared with TRBD1. V gave up 7 bases and J gave up 4 bases; unmatched junction bases: 17. This CDR3 comprises 17 residues. Germline assignment: CDR1 LNHDA and CDR2 SQIVND (reference sequence). As DNA, the CDR3 is TGTGCCAGTAAGCCTCAACACCTACAGGGGGCTGGGTACGAGCAGTACTTC. Its protein is CASKPQHLQGAGYEQYF.

This chain uses TRBV19 with TRBJ1-2, with unresolved D. The germline CDR1 and CDR2 sequences are LNHDA and SQIVND (reference sequence). Trimming removed 6 bases at V and 4 bases at J, with 12 bases between. There are 13 residues in the CDR3. As DNA, the CDR3 is TGTGCCAGTAGATGGGGTTCTGGCTATGGCTACACCTTC. Amino acids: CASRWGSGYGYTF.

This clone was picked up one time. V is TRBV19 and J is TRBJ1-5, with a tentative D call TRBD1 (6 bases). The CDR3 contains 18 residues. Germline values: CDR1 LNHDA, CDR2 SQIVND (reference sequence). Trimming shortened V by 0 bases and J by 2 bases, and 17 bases separated the two germline ends. The CDR3: CASSIDSRGRGGNQPQHF. The CDR3 DNA is TGTGCCAGTAGTATAGATTCCCGGGGGCGCGGCGGCAATCAGCCCCAGCATTTT.

The chain links TRBV19 to TRBJ2-7, with a weak D call TRBD1 (5 bases). V gave up 3 bases and J gave up 3 bases, with 15 bases separating them. This CDR3 has 15 residues. Germline V CDR1 and CDR2: LNHDA, SQIVND (reference sequence). The CDR3 sequence: CASSIVPREVYEQYF. CDR3 nucleotides: TGTGCCAGTAGTATTGTCCCCAGGGAAGTCTACGAGCAGTACTTC.

This chain joins TRBV19 and TRBJ1-2; D gene ambiguous. There are 15 residues in the CDR3. Germline CDR1 is LNHDA and CDR2 is SQIVND (reference sequence). Trimming took off 8 bases at V and 3 bases at J, with 19 bases between the two ends. CDR3 coding DNA: TGTGCCAGTGTAAAAAGGGCAGAGAAGCACTATGGCTACACCTTC. It yields the protein CASVKRAEKHYGYTF.

V usage is TRBV5-1 and J usage is TRBJ2-7; 9 bases are a match to TRBD1. CDR1 is SGHRS and CDR2 is YFSETQ in the germline V gene. V was pared by 3 bases and J by 3 bases, with 13 bases of the junction left unmatched. The CDR3 loop spans 17 amino acids. The CDR3 reads CASSSRRPGQGNYEQYF. In nucleotides, the CDR3 is TGCGCCAGCAGCTCGAGACGTCCGGGACAGGGCAACTACGAGCAGTACTTC.

This clone was counted between two and nine times. The chain uses TRBV11-3 and TRBJ2-7; D is uncertain. CDR3 length equals 14 residues. CDR1 is SGHNT and CDR2 is YENEEA in the germline V gene. V was clipped by 2 bases and J by 3 bases, with 11 bases between them. Here the CDR3 DNA reads TGTGCCAGCAGCTTAACCTCTATGGGCTACGAGCAGTACTTC. It translates to CASSLTSMGYEQYF.

V usage is TRBV6-1 and J usage is TRBJ1-3; the D is unclear. CDR3 length equals 14 residues. V lost 3 bases and J lost 0, with 6 bases in between. Germline V gene lookup returns CDR1 MNHNS and CDR2 SASEGT. The CDR3 spells CASSENISGNTIYF. CDR3 in DNA: TGTGCCAGCAGTGAGAACATCTCTGGAAACACCATATATTTT.

The chain links TRBV2 to TRBJ1-6, with D uncertain. This CDR3 is built from 13 residues. The V and J ends lost 8 bases and 9 bases respectively, with 14 bases between them. Germline V gene sequence: CDR1 SNHLY, CDR2 FYNNEI. CDR3 bases: TGTGCCAGCGGCCCCGGTTCGGGTTCACCCCTCCACTTT. It is translated as CASGPGSGSPLHF.

The chain joins TRBV5-1 to TRBJ2-1; 9 bases match TRBD2. The CDR3 contains 16 residues. Germline V lookup: CDR1 SGHRS, CDR2 YFSETQ. With V trimmed by 1 base and J by 6 bases, 8 bases remained unmatched. CDR3 DNA: TGCGCCAGCAGCTTGATGGCTAGCGGGATTTTCAATGAGCAGTTCTTC. Translating it yields CASSLMASGIFNEQFF. Complete variable domain (other parts from reference TRBV5-1 and TRBJ2-1): KAGVTQTPRYLIKTRGQQVTLSCSPISGHRSVSWYQQTPGQGLQFLFEYFSETQRNKGNFPGRFSGRQFSNSRSEMNVSTLELGDSALYLCASSLMASGIFNEQFFGPGTRLTVL.

The chain is built from TRBV7-8 and TRBJ1-1, with D hard to call. The ends were cut back, 5 bases at V and 1 base at J, with 11 bases in the middle. Germline V gene sequence: CDR1 SGHVS, CDR2 FQNEAQ. This CDR3 region has 14 residues. CDR3 region: CASSAHRTNTEAFF. The DNA of the CDR3 is TGTGCCAGCAGCGCGCATAGGACGAACACTGAAGCTTTCTTT.